The clone carrying this T cell receptor beta chain was observed many times. This sample was taken from a study of T cell repertoires in cytomegalovirus infection. Study information: Signatures in public TCR beta sequences pointed to both CMV infection and matching HLA type.

TCRdb re-derived calls from the reads in MiXCR, one entry per CDR3 protein. This sample has 300,000 to 400,000 distinct CDR3 sequences; more than 9% occur once, and the top ten carry about 4.5%. The CDR3 loop spans 14 amino acids. From germline, CDR1 is MNHEY and CDR2 SVGEGT. Deletions cut 6 bases from V and 4 bases from J, with 12 bases between. The sequencing input was PBMCs. This TCR came from a human donor in good health (CMV status not recorded). Some clones in this sample may be carry-over from other donors' samples. V usage is TRBV6-2 or TRBV6-3 and J usage is TRBJ2-2; D remains unclear. This chain's CDR3 is CASRDLVTTGELFF. The CDR3 DNA sequence: TGTGCCAGCAGGGATCTAGTCACCACCGGGGAGCTGTTTTTT.